This TCR beta chain is from a study of shared clonotypes between healthy human individuals (dated by TCRdb to 2018 to 2020). Describing the broader study: The cohort comprised a couple of women and a few men aged 18 to 49 years. For each donor, CD4 naive and CD4 memory were each given three plates, CD8 naive was given two plates, and CD8 memory was given one plate. The study deeply sequenced blood TCR repertoires of about 5 healthy adults to estimate repertoire size and the extent of clonotype sharing between individuals. Libraries were prepared and TCR repertoires were sequenced by different laboratories using diverse techniques, in order to increase sequencing depth and limit assay-specific biases. Each donor's leukapheresis produced roughly between roughly 0.9 and 8.9 billion PBMCs. The study at large found these results: Sharing across four donors was observed for about 5% of naive CD4, 3% to 4% of naive CD8, 2% to 2.5% of memory CD4, and around 0.4% of memory CD8 clonotypes. Naive subsets generally had larger estimated clonotype richness than memory subsets did. Compared with non-shared clonotypes, clonotypes shared by all four sorted-subset donors had higher generation probabilities. Rarefaction of sorted-subset datasets indicated incomplete sequencing despite the large sequencing depth. Pairwise subsampling led to the expectation that sequencing depth would affect the degree of clonotype sharing among donors. The genetic and exposure-history diversity represented was limited by the small number of donors. Sampling was restricted to blood, and TCR repertoires in tissues likely differ from the TCR repertoires found in blood.

Remarks on this clone: The antigen this receptor binds is unknown. Per-base quality was not reported, and no clone a single base away is much larger than it.

Using the deep immunoSEQ assay, TCR CDR3 regions were amplified from genomic DNA by multiplex PCR. Genomic DNA extracted from each cell subset was distributed evenly over all wells of several immunoSEQ 96-well plates, and each plate served as one replicate. For sorted subsets, roughly 200 ng genomic DNA, equal to approximately 30,000 T cell genomes, was loaded into each replicate PCR. Purified libraries were quantified with a Qubit 3.0 fluorometer, sized on a Bioanalyzer 2100, and re-quantified with the KAPA Library Quantification kit. Every immunoSEQ 96-well plate was sequenced on a separate single-read 150-cycle Illumina NextSeq 550 flow cell. The study's processing was this. Because the immunoSEQ output included only junctional sequences and no quality scores, the filtering could not be the same as the filtering used for full-length reads. To assign V/J genes and CDR3, sequences were annotated using PyIR, a Python wrapper for IgBLAST v1.9, with IMGT germline references. Any read was removed if the V/J assignment was weak (E-value above 1e-6), the CDR3 was missing, or the read contained stop codons, out-of-frame junctions, or ambiguous translated residues. V3J clonotypes were defined by identical inferred V gene, J gene, and CDR3 amino acid sequence. The percentage overlap between two repertoires was calculated by dividing the number of shared unique clonotypes by the size of the smaller repertoire. Three approaches were used to assess repertoire richness: RTK rarefaction, the Chao1 estimator, and Recon v2.1 estimates of unobserved clonotypes. Generation probabilities for all TCRbeta clonotypes obtained by the gDNA method from a few donors were computed using OLGA. TCRdb took over this immuneACCESS table, retaining in-frame rearrangements with V and J assigned. Such tables are incomplete; in checked studies, under half of the missing clones stem from an unresolved V gene, and the remainder is unexplained. Clone size and V and J calls were adopted from that table, with D and trimming inferred from the DNA. This sample is represented by millions of clones; 95% of them were singletons. The ten largest clones take up more than 0.1% of the sample.

The donors were healthy, HIV-negative adults who had no recently reported acute infections or vaccinations. All donors were Caucasian adults living in Nashville, Tennessee, USA. CD4+ T cells were enriched through magnetic negative selection, after which naive cells were positively selected on CD45RA and the remaining negative fraction served as the memory subset. Blood was obtained by leukapheresis, after which PBMCs were separated by Ficoll-Histopaque density gradient centrifugation and cryopreserved in liquid nitrogen vapor phase. Analytical flow cytometry was used to check the purity and quantity of each magnetically sorted T cell population. From each sorted fraction, genomic DNA was isolated and quantified by UV absorbance on a Nanodrop 2000c. Sequences WSHSY (CDR1) and SAAADI (CDR2) are obtained from the germline V gene. Its CDR3 holds 15 amino acids, cysteine through phenylalanine. CDR3 DNA only is kept here, 45 bases in frame from base 1. V and J are truncated by 10 bases and 5 bases respectively, leaving an intervening sequence of 18 bases.

Here the chain combines TRBV10-2 and TRBJ1-6; the D gene is unclear. The receptor was isolated from a man aged 18 to 29 in good health. The specimen sequenced was naive CD4+ T cells sorted from blood. The cell subset or site label, read with the paper, signifies: CD45RA+ positively selected. The CDR3 has the sequence CATLGRAVDNSPLHF. The DNA sequence is TGCGCCACCCTCGGCCGCGCGGTTGATAATTCACCCCTCCACTTT.